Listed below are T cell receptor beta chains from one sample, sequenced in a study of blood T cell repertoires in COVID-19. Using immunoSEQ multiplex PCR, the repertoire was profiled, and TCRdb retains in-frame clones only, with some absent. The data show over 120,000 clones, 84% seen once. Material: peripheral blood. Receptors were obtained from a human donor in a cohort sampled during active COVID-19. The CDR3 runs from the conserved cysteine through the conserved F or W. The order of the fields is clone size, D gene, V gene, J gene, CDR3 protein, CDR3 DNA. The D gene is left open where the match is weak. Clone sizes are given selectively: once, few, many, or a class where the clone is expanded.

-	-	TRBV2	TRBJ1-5	CASASGFVNQPQHF	TGTGCCAGCGCCTCAGGTTTTGTCAATCAGCCCCAGCATTTT
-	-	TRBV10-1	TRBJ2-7	CAHTSGEQYF	TGCGCCCATACTAGTGGCGAGCAGTACTTC
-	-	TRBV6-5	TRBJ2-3	CASSRGLAGSTQYF	TGTGCCAGCAGTAGGGGGCTAGCGGGCTCGACGCAGTATTTT
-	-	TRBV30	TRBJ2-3	CAWSVATDTQYF	TGTGCCTGGAGTGTGGCCACAGATACGCAGTATTTT
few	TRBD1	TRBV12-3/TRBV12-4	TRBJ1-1	CASSWTGGGEAFF	TGTGCCAGCAGTTGGACAGGGGGCGGGGAAGCTTTCTTT
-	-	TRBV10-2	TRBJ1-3	CASRGGDYSGNTIYF	TGCGCCAGCAGAGGGGGGGACTACTCTGGAAACACCATATATTTT
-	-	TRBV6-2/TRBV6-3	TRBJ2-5	CASSYSRAVQVETQYF	TGTGCCAGCAGTTACTCGAGAGCGGTTCAGGTGGAGACCCAGTACTTC
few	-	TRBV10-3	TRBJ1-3	CAISESTAGQNPGSGNTIYF	TGTGCCATCAGTGAGTCGACTGCCGGACAGAACCCCGGCTCTGGAAACACCATATATTTT
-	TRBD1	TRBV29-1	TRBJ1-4	CSAKTGQGNEKLFF	TGCAGCGCCAAGACGGGACAGGGGAATGAAAAACTGTTTTTT
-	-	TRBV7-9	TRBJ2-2	CASSRAAGATTGELFF	TGTGCCAGCAGCCGGGCGGCGGGGGCTACCACCGGGGAGCTGTTTTTT
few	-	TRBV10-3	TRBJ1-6	CAISESRTYNSPLHF	TGTGCCATCAGTGAGTCGAGGACCTATAATTCACCCCTCCACTTT
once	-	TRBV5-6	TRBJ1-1	CASRSAGKVKIAEAFF	TGTGCCAGCAGGTCGGCCGGGAAAGTGAAGATCGCTGAAGCTTTCTTT
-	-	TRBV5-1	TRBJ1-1	CASSFGGNTEAFF	TGCGCCAGCAGCTTTGGAGGGAACACTGAAGCTTTCTTT
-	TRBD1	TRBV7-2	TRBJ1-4	CASSSRGAGNRGGEKLFF	TGTGCCAGCAGCTCTAGAGGGGCAGGGAACAGGGGCGGTGAAAAACTGTTTTTT
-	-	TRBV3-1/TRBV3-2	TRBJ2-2	CASRSDGGSGELFF	TGTGCCAGCAGATCGGACGGGGGATCCGGGGAGCTGTTTTTT
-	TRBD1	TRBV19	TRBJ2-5	CASRQQGAQETQYF	TGTGCCAGTAGGCAACAGGGGGCACAAGAGACCCAGTACTTC
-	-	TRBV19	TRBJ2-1	CASIRGSPYNEQFF	TGTGCCAGCATAAGGGGCTCACCCTACAATGAGCAGTTCTTC
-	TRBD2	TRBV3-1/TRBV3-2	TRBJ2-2	CASSPRLAGITGELFF	TGTGCCAGCAGCCCCCGACTAGCGGGAATCACCGGGGAGCTGTTTTTT
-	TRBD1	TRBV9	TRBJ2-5	CASSTRQGGQETQYF	TGTGCCAGCAGCACCCGACAGGGGGGCCAAGAGACCCAGTACTTC
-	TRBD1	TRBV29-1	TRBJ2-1	CSVPSGGNEQFF	TGCAGCGTTCCCTCAGGGGGAAATGAGCAGTTCTTC
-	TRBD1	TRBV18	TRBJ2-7	CASSPRTGNYEQYF	TGTGCCAGCTCACCCCGGACAGGGAACTACGAGCAGTACTTC
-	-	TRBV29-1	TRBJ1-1	CSVGGPVEAFF	TGCAGCGTTGGGGGCCCGGTAGAAGCTTTCTTT
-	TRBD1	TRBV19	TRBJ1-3	CASRGGTGRKLSGNTIYF	TGTGCCAGTAGGGGGGGGACAGGACGCAAACTCTCTGGAAACACCATATATTTT
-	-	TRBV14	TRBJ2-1	CASSQESGRGGRVFF	TGTGCCAGCAGTCAAGAGAGCGGTAGAGGAGGACGAGTCTTCTTC
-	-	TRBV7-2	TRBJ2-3	CASSAGDTQYF	TGTGCCAGCAGCGCCGGAGATACGCAGTATTTT
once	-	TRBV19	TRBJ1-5	CASSGSLVQPQHF	TGTGCCAGTAGCGGGAGTCTCGTACAGCCCCAGCATTTT
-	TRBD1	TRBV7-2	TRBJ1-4	CASSLPGTGGREKLFF	TGTGCCAGCAGCCTCCCCGGGACAGGGGGCCGGGAAAAACTGTTTTTT
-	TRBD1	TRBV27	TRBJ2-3	CAIRDRLTDTQYF	TGTGCCATCAGGGACAGGTTGACTGATACGCAGTATTTT
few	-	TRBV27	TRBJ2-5	CASSLSWAQETQYF	TGTGCCAGCAGTTTAAGCTGGGCACAAGAGACCCAGTACTTC
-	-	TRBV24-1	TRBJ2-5	CATSDPSGGGETQYF	TGTGCCACCAGTGACCCCTCGGGGGGCGGGGAGACCCAGTACTTC
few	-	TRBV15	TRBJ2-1	CATSRERTSGYNEQFF	TGTGCCACCAGCAGAGAAAGGACATCCGGCTACAATGAGCAGTTCTTC
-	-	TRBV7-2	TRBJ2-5	CASSYMGPQETQYF	TGTGCCAGCAGCTACATGGGGCCCCAAGAGACCCAGTACTTC
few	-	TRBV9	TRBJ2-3	CASSPPRGAASTDTQYF	TGTGCCAGCAGCCCTCCCCGAGGAGCGGCCAGCACAGATACGCAGTATTTT
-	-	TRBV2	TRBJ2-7	CASMGAAEQYF	TGTGCCAGCATGGGGGCCGCGGAGCAGTACTTC
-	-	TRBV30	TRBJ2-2	CAWSVRAGTGELFF	TGTGCCTGGAGTGTAAGGGCGGGCACCGGGGAGCTGTTTTTT
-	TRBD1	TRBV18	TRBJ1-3	CASSQTGDSGNTIYF	TGTGCCAGCTCACAAACAGGGGACTCTGGAAACACCATATATTTT
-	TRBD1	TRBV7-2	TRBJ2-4	CASSVQTGGRNIQYF	TGTGCCAGCAGCGTTCAGACAGGGGGCCGGAACATTCAGTACTTC
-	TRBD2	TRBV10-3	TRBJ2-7	CAISVAGGPSIYEQYF	TGTGCCATCAGTGTAGCGGGGGGGCCCAGTATATACGAGCAGTACTTC
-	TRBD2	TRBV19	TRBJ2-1	CASSMGRTSGRYEQFF	TGTGCCAGTAGTATGGGAAGGACTAGCGGGAGATATGAGCAGTTCTTC
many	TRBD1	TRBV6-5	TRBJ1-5	CASSWDRGEPQHF	TGTGCCAGCAGTTGGGACAGGGGTGAGCCCCAGCATTTT
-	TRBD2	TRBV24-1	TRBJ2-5	CATSDPLADGPQETQYF	TGTGCCACCAGTGATCCACTAGCGGACGGACCACAAGAGACCCAGTACTTC
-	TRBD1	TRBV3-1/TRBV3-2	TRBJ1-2	CASSLNRGGYTF	TGTGCCAGCAGCCTGAACAGGGGCGGCTACACCTTC
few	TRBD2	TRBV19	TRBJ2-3	CASSREGTDTQYF	TGTGCCAGTAGTCGGGAGGGCACAGATACGCAGTATTTT
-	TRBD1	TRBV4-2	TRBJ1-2	CATREDRANYGYTF	TGTGCCACCAGAGAGGACAGGGCGAACTATGGCTACACCTTC
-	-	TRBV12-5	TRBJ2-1	CASGPRFSYNEQFF	TGTGCTAGTGGCCCACGGTTTTCCTACAATGAGCAGTTCTTC
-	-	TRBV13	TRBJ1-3	CASSPTTGTDRNTIYF	TGTGCCAGCAGCCCGACGACGGGTACGGACAGAAACACCATATATTTT
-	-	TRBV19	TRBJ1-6	CASQGSRTDSPLHF	TGTGCCAGCCAGGGGTCAAGAACTGATTCACCCCTCCACTTT
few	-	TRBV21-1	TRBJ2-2	CASSKGVGGRPRGTGELFF	TGTGCCAGCAGCAAGGGGGTTGGCGGGAGGCCACGGGGCACCGGGGAGCTGTTTTTT